The 6 T cell receptor beta chains given below trace back to one sample, sequenced in a study of technical replicates of blood from a handful of donors. Data came from immunoSEQ multiplex PCR; TCRdb stores just in-frame clones and leaves some out. Among approximately 81,000 clones listed, approximately 96% were seen once. Sequencing was carried out using T cells isolated from PBMCs. The origin of the receptors is a human donor in good health.

The chain recombines TRBV15 with TRBJ1-5; no clear D gene. V was pared by 0 bases and J by 3 bases, with 6 bases between. Germline V gives CDR1 LNHNV, CDR2 YYDKDF (reference sequence). This CDR3 has 14 amino acids. The CDR3 DNA reads as TGTGCCACCAGCAGAGATTTAATCAATCAGCCCCAGCATTTT. This translates into CATSRDLINQPQHF. Full variable domain (missing parts from reference TRBV15 and TRBJ1-5): DAMVIQNPRYQVTQFGKPVTLSCSQTLNHNVMYWYQQKSSQAPKLLFHYYDKDFNNEADTPDNFQSRRPNTSFCFLDIRSPGLGDTAMYLCATSRDLINQPQHFGDGTRLSIL.

The chain has TRBV5-4 and TRBJ2-7; 9 bases line up with TRBD1. V shed 0 bases and J 3 bases; nucleotides not matched to a gene: 7. Per germline, CDR1 SGHNT and CDR2 YYREEE (reference sequence). The CDR3 contains 16 residues. The CDR3 loop reads CASSLALGTGYYEQYF. DNA of the CDR3: TGTGCCAGCAGCTTGGCCCTCGGGACAGGGTACTACGAGCAGTACTTC.

The chain couples TRBV27 to TRBJ1-1; tentative D call: TRBD1 (5 bases). Germline loops: CDR1 MNHEY, CDR2 SMNVEV (reference sequence). V dropped 5 bases and J dropped 4 bases, with 14 bases sitting between them. The CDR3 sequence is 14 residues long. The CDR3: CASSEGRGFTEAFF. The CDR3, as DNA: TGTGCCAGCAGTGAAGGGAGGGGATTCACTGAAGCTTTCTTT.

The J gene is TRBJ1-2, the V gene TRBV4-3; 12 bases fit TRBD1. The CDR3 consists of 15 residues. The V and J ends lost 0 bases and 5 bases, in that order; junction bases with no gene match: 1. Germline-derived CDR1 and CDR2 are LGHNA and YSLEER. CDR3 in DNA: TGCGCCAGCAGCCAAGAGGGACAGGGGGCTTATGGCTACACCTTC. The encoded protein is CASSQEGQGAYGYTF.

V is TRBV27 and J is TRBJ2-5, with 7 bases fitting TRBD1. Germline V lookup: CDR1 MNHEY, CDR2 SMNVEV (reference sequence). The length of the CDR3 is 16 residues. The trim removed 6 bases at V and 2 bases at J, leaving 12 bases unmatched. The CDR3 sequence is CASSQLGPTGQETQYF. Written as DNA, the CDR3 is TGTGCCAGCAGCCAGCTAGGGCCGACAGGGCAAGAGACCCAGTACTTC.

This chain joins TRBV19 and TRBJ1-1; 7 positions match TRBD1. V was clipped by 10 bases and J by 1 base; unmatched bases: 6. CDR1 LNHDA and CDR2 SQIVND come from the germline V gene (reference sequence). CDR3 length: 13 amino acids. CDR3 coding DNA: TGTGCCACAGAGGACAGGTCGAACACTGAAGCTTTCTTT. Translated: CATEDRSNTEAFF.